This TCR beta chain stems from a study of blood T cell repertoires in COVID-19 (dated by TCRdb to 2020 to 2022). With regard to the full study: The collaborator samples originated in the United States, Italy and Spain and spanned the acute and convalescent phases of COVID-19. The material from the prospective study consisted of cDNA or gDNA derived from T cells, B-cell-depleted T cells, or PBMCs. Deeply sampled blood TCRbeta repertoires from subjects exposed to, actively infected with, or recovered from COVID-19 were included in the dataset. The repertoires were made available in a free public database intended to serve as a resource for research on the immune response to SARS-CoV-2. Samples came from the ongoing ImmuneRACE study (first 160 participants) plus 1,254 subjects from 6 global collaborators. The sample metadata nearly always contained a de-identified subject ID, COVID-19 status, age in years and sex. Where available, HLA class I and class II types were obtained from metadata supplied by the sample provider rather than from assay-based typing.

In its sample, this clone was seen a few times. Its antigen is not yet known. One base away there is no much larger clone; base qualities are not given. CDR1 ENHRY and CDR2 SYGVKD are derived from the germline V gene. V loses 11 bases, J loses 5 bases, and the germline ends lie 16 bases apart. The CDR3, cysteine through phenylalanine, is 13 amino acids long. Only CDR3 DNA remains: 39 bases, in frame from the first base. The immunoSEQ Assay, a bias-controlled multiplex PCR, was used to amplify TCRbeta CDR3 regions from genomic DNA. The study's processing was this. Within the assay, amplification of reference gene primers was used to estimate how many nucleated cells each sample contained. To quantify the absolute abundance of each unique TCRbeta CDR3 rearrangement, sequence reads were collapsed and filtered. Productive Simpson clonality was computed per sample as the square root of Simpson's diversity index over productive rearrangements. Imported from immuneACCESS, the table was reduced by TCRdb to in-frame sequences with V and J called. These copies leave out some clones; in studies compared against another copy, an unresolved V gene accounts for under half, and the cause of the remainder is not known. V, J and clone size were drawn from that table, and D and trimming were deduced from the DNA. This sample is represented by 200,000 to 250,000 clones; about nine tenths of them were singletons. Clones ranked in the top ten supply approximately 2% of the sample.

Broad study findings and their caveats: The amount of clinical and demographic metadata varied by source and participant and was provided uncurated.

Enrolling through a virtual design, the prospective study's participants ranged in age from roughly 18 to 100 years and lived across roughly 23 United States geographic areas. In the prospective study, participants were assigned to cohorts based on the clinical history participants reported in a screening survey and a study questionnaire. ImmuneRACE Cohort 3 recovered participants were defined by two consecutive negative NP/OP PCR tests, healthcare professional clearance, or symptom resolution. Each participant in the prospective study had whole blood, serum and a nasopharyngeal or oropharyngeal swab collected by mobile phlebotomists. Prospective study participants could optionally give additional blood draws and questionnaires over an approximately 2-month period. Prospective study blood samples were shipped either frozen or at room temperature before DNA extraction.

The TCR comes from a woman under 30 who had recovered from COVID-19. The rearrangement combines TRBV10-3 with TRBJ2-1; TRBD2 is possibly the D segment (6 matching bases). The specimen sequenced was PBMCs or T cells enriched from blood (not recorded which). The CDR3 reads CASNPGVNNEQFF. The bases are TGTGCCTCCAACCCGGGGGTAAACAATGAGCAGTTCTTC.